The 13 T cell receptor beta chains below all came from one sample that was sequenced in a study of Tregs in tolerant kidney transplant recipients. Sequencing used immunoSEQ multiplex PCR; TCRdb keeps in-frame clones, though not all of them. The table lists under 300,000 clones, more than 65% of them singletons. The sequenced material came from CD4+ T cells from blood. These receptors all stem from a human donor in good health.

This chain connects TRBV19 to TRBJ1-2; D gene ambiguous. The germline V and J ends were trimmed by 8 bases and 6 bases, with 16 bases remaining between them. The CDR3 is 13 amino acids. From germline, CDR1 is LNHDA and CDR2 SQIVND (reference sequence). The CDR3 loop is CASSPPSGNGYTF. The CDR3 DNA reads as TGTGCCAGTTCTCCCCCCAGCGGGAATGGCTACACCTTC.

This clone occurred once. V and J are TRBV18 and TRBJ1-2, with D perhaps matching TRBD1 (5 bases). The CDR3 spans 17 residues. The germline V gene encodes CDR1 KGHSH and CDR2 LQKENI. V gave up 3 bases and J gave up 0 bases, with 17 bases separating them. The CDR3 region has the DNA TGTGCCAGCTCACCGGACGGGGGGGGTACAGCTAACTATGGCTACACCTTC. Its protein product is CASSPDGGGTANYGYTF. Full variable domain (missing parts from reference TRBV18 and TRBJ1-2): NAGVMQNPRHLVRRRGQEARLRCSPMKGHSHVYWYRQLPEEGLKFMVYLQKENIIDESGMPKERFSAEFPKEGPSILRIQQVVRGDSAAYFCASSPDGGGTANYGYTFGSGTRLTVV.

The CDR3 spells CASSVQGGYYGYTF. The CDR3 DNA sequence: TGTGCCAGCAGCGTACAGGGTGGATACTATGGCTACACCTTC. J is TRBJ1-2 and V is TRBV9; tentative D call: TRBD1 (5 bases). V lost 1 base to trimming and J lost 3 bases, with 10 bases between them. Germline V gene sequence: CDR1 SGDLS, CDR2 YYNGEE. This CDR3 is 14 amino acids long.

The genes are TRBV5-1 and TRBJ1-1; D remains unclear. The CDR3 is 14 residues long. Trimming cost V 1 base and J 6 bases, with 13 bases left between them. Germline V gene data show CDR1 as SGHRS and CDR2 as YFSETQ. The CDR3 sequence is CASSLRENVPEAFF. The CDR3 coding sequence is TGCGCCAGCAGCTTGAGAGAAAACGTCCCTGAAGCTTTCTTT.

In this sample, this clone turned up once. CDR3 residues: CASSLELSGGTNTQYF. CDR3 sequence (DNA): TGTGCCAGCAGCTTAGAACTTAGCGGGGGTACAAATACGCAGTATTTT. The chain recombines TRBV11-2 with TRBJ2-3, with 9 bases aligning to TRBD2. This CDR3 contains 16 residues. From germline, CDR1 is SGHAT and CDR2 FQNNGV. V dropped 0 bases and J dropped 7; count of bases not matched to a gene: 8.

The V and J genes are TRBV7-6 and TRBJ2-2; D not certain. This CDR3 comprises 14 residues. From germline, CDR1 is SGHVS and CDR2 FNYEAQ. V lost 5 bases and J lost 7, with 14 bases in between. The CDR3 here is CASSQVEFVGELFF. The CDR3 region has the DNA TGTGCCAGCAGCCAGGTAGAATTCGTCGGGGAGCTGTTTTTT.

The genes are TRBV10-3 and TRBJ2-1, with TRBD2 matching 7 bases. This CDR3 spans 16 amino acids. The germline gives CDR1 ENHRY, CDR2 SYGVKD. The trim removed 4 bases at V and 0 bases at J, leaving 6 bases unmatched. Here the CDR3 reads CAISGGSGSSYNEQFF. The CDR3 DNA follows: TGTGCCATCAGTGGGGGTAGCGGGTCCTCCTACAATGAGCAGTTCTTC.

The chain employs TRBV19 and TRBJ1-1; no firm D call. The CDR3 sequence is 13 residues long. Trimming took 6 bases from V and 1 from J, leaving 9 bases between them. Germline lookup yields CDR1 LNHDA and CDR2 SQIVND (reference sequence). Written as DNA, the CDR3 is TGTGCCAGTAGCATAACAGCGAACACTGAAGCTTTCTTT. This gives the protein CASSITANTEAFF.

The chain carries TRBV7-9 and TRBJ1-2, with 7 nucleotides matching TRBD1. CDR3 size: 15 residues. Germline CDR1 is SEHNR and CDR2 is FQNEAQ (reference sequence). V trimming: 3 bases; J trimming: 2 bases; junction bases outside the gene matches: 6. The CDR3, as DNA: TGTGCCAGCAGCTTTAGTTTGACAGGGAACTATGGCTACACCTTC. Its protein product is CASSFSLTGNYGYTF.

Here the CDR3 DNA reads TGCGCCAGCGGCCTCCGACTAGGCCAAGAGACCCAGTACTTC. Translated, it gives CASGLRLGQETQYF. The chain is built from TRBV5-1 and TRBJ2-5; possibly TRBD2 for D (6 bases). CDR3 size: 14 residues. The germline V gene has CDR1 SGHRS and CDR2 YFSETQ. Trimming removed 7 bases from V and 1 base from J, with 14 bases in between.

This chain joins TRBV7-8 and TRBJ2-3; D unclear. Germline CDR1 and CDR2: SGHVS and FQNEAQ. Trimming took off 0 bases at V and 2 bases at J, with 15 bases between the two ends. There are 17 residues in the CDR3. The chain's CDR3 is CASSLARTPYATDTQYF. The CDR3, as DNA: TGTGCCAGCAGCTTAGCGCGAACTCCCTATGCCACAGATACGCAGTATTTT.

J is TRBJ1-6 and V is TRBV19; TRBD1 agrees at 10 bases. The trim removed 4 bases at V and 2 bases at J, leaving 2 bases unmatched. Germline V CDR1 and CDR2: LNHDA, SQIVND (reference sequence). The CDR3 is 16 amino acids. CDR3 in DNA: TGTGCCAGTAGTAGGACAGGGGGTGCCTATAATTCACCCCTCCACTTT. Its protein is CASSRTGGAYNSPLHF.

This sequence joins TRBV4-1 and TRBJ2-5; a weak D match, TRBD2 (6 bases). The CDR3 has 13 amino acids. Trimming took 1 base from V and 5 from J, leaving 8 bases between them. Germline V gives CDR1 MGHRA, CDR2 YSYEKL. CDR3 DNA: TGCGCCAGCAGCCAAGTAGGAGGGGAGACCCAGTACTTC. Protein product: CASSQVGGETQYF.